The sequence of this TCR beta chain was determined in a study of blood T cell repertoires in COVID-19. Only in-frame clones appear in the TCRdb table, and some are missing; sequencing was by immunoSEQ multiplex PCR. The repertoire has roughly 75,000 clones, over 65% of them found once; the top ten carry about 0.83%. Sequenced: peripheral blood. The sequence derives from an older woman with acute or convalescent COVID-19.

The CDR3, as DNA: TGTGCCAGCAGTTATTCACCCGGGGAGGGGGTCGGCGAGCAGTACTTC. Translating gives CASSYSPGEGVGEQYF. The chain uses TRBV6-5 and TRBJ2-7, with D maybe TRBD2 (7 bases). Per the germline V gene, CDR1 is MNHEY and CDR2 is SVGAGI. The CDR3 is 16 amino acids. V dropped 3 bases and J dropped 6 bases, with 21 bases sitting between them.